This TCR beta chain comes out of a study of T cell responses to AZD1222 COVID-19 vaccine. Study findings and constraints: It was only six AZD1222 recipients who were seropositive at baseline.

The CDR3 is 14 amino acids. CDR1 and CDR2 (germline): GTSNPN, SVGIG (reference sequence). Trimming shortened V by 4 bases and J by 8 bases, and 19 bases separated the two germline ends. With regard to this clone: As yet, its antigen is unknown.

TCRdb's table, derived via immunoSEQ multiplex PCR, lists solely in-frame clones and lacks some. Among 130,000 to 150,000 clones listed, roughly 90% were seen once. This sequence was found in an adult in good health. The chain has TRBV30 and TRBJ2-3, with a possible D match to TRBD1 (6 bases). Sequenced here: peripheral blood, sampled on day 0 of AZD1222 vaccination. CDR3 in amino acids: CAWKRLDRVGTQYF. The CDR3 coding sequence is TGTGCCTGGAAAAGACTGGACAGAGTAGGTACGCAGTATTTT.